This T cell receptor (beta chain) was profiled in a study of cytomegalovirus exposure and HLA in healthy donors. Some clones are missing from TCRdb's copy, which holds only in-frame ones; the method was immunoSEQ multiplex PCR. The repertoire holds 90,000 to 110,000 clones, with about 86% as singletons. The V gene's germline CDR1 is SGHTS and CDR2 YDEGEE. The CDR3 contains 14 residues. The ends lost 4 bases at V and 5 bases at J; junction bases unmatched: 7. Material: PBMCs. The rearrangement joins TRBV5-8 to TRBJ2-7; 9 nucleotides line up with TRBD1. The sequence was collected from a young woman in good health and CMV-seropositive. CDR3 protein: CASSTGTGIDEQYF. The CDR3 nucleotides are TGTGCCAGCAGCACTGGGACAGGGATTGACGAGCAGTACTTC. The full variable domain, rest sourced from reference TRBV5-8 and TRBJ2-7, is EAGVTQSPTHLIKTRGQQATLRCSPISGHTSVYWYQQALGLGLQFLLWYDEGEERNRGNFPPRFSGRQFPNYSSELNVNALELEDSALYLCASSTGTGIDEQYFGPGTRLTVT.